These 19 T cell receptor beta chains came from one sample sequenced in a study of cytomegalovirus exposure and HLA in healthy donors. The PCR was carried out with 60 Vbeta primers and 13 Jbeta primers. Clones were sequenced by immunoSEQ multiplex PCR, and TCRdb holds only the in-frame ones, with some missing. The sample includes approximately 120,000 clones, around four fifths of them seen just once. The sequencing sample was made of PBMCs. These receptors came from a woman in her forties in good health and CMV-seropositive.

V usage is TRBV6-1 and J usage is TRBJ2-5; 7 bases fit TRBD2. The CDR3 has 15 amino acids. Germline V gene data show CDR1 as MNHNS and CDR2 as SASEGT. Germline trimming cut 6 bases from V and 4 bases from J; bases unmatched to any gene: 11. CDR3 sequence (DNA): TGTGCCAGCAGGATACTAGAGCGGGATCGAGAGACCCAGTACTTC. As protein: CASRILERDRETQYF.

The chain recombines TRBV5-1 with TRBJ2-1; TRBD2 might be the D (6 bases). V was clipped by 6 bases and J by 4 bases, with 14 bases between them. From germline, CDR1 is SGHRS and CDR2 YFSETQ. The CDR3 runs to 14 residues. The CDR3 coding sequence is TGCGCCAGCAAGGGTAGCGGACCATACAATGAGCAGTTCTTC. Its translation is CASKGSGPYNEQFF.

The chain links TRBV27 to TRBJ2-1; no clear D. Per the germline V gene, CDR1 is MNHEY and CDR2 is SMNVEV (reference sequence). The CDR3 has 13 amino acids. Trimming shortened V by 0 bases and J by 3 bases, and 3 bases separated the two germline ends. In nucleotides, the CDR3 is TGTGCCAGCAGTTTATCTTACTACAATGAGCAGTTCTTC. This codes for CASSLSYYNEQFF.

The V call is TRBV5-8, the J call TRBJ2-5; D not resolved. V lost 2 bases to trimming and J lost 1 base, with 12 bases between them. The germline gives CDR1 SGHTS, CDR2 YDEGEE. This CDR3 contains 15 residues. The CDR3 DNA follows: TGTGCCAGCAGCTTTATTGGCGGCCTCCAAGAGACCCAGTACTTC. This translates into CASSFIGGLQETQYF.

The V call is TRBV6-6, the J call TRBJ2-4, with D perhaps TRBD2 (6 bases). This CDR3 has 15 amino acids. Germline V CDR1 and CDR2: MNHNY, SVGAGI (reference sequence). V was cut by 0 bases and J by 3 bases, with 9 bases left in between. CDR3 protein: CASSYSISGKNIQYF. The CDR3 DNA reads as TGTGCCAGCAGTTACTCTATTAGCGGCAAAAACATTCAGTACTTC.

This clone has just one count. The rearrangement joins TRBV30 to TRBJ2-2; D perhaps matches TRBD2 (5 bases). This CDR3 region has 15 residues. Germline V gene sequence: CDR1 GTSNPN, CDR2 SVGIG (reference sequence). Deletions cut 4 bases from V and 0 bases from J, with 12 bases between. Here the CDR3 reads CAWTAGGANTGELFF. For the CDR3, the DNA is TGTGCCTGGACCGCAGGAGGAGCGAACACCGGGGAGCTGTTTTTT.

The chain carries TRBV6-5 and TRBJ2-7, with 7 positions matching TRBD2. The junction had 8 bases not matched to a gene; V was cut back by 4 bases and J by 8 bases. There are 13 residues in the CDR3. Germline V gives CDR1 MNHEY, CDR2 SVGAGI. The CDR3 DNA reads TGTGCCAGCAGTTCTCCCGGGACTAATAAGCAGTACTTC. It is translated as CASSSPGTNKQYF.

The rearrangement uses TRBV5-1 and TRBJ1-1; 8 nucleotides align to TRBD1. The CDR3 is 15 amino acids. Germline values: CDR1 SGHRS, CDR2 YFSETQ. V trimming: 3 bases; J trimming: 1 base; junction bases outside the gene matches: 5. CDR3 sequence reads: CASSSGQGGNTEAFF. In DNA form, the CDR3 reads TGCGCCAGCAGCTCCGGACAGGGAGGGAACACTGAAGCTTTCTTT.

V gene TRBV2 combines with J gene TRBJ2-2; no clear D. V shed 7 bases and J shed 1 base, with 16 bases lying between them. Germline V gene sequence: CDR1 SNHLY, CDR2 FYNNEI. The CDR3 has 16 amino acids. CDR3 bases: TGTGCCAGCATCGAGAATCGGAGAATGAACACCGGGGAGCTGTTTTTT. It yields the protein CASIENRRMNTGELFF.

This sequence joins TRBV20-1 and TRBJ2-7; the D is unclear. Per the germline V gene, CDR1 is DFQATT and CDR2 is SNEGSKA (reference sequence). The CDR3 contains 11 residues. The V end lost 3 bases, the J end lost 3 bases, and 6 bases lay between the germline ends. Here the CDR3 DNA reads TGCAGTGCTAGGTCACTCTACGAGCAGTACTTC. Amino acids: CSARSLYEQYF.

The genes are TRBV6-6 and TRBJ2-7, with TRBD2 matching 11 bases. The V segment lost 4 bases and the J segment 1 base; nucleotides outside the gene matches: 0. This CDR3 is 14 amino acids long. CDR1 is MNHNY, CDR2 SVGAGI, per germline (reference sequence). Here the CDR3 reads CASSWTSGSYEQYF. The CDR3 DNA follows: TGTGCCAGCAGTTGGACTAGCGGGTCCTACGAGCAGTACTTC.

The rearrangement uses TRBV11-3 and TRBJ2-7, with TRBD2 matching over 8 bases. Unmatched junction bases numbered 10, after V lost 0 bases and J lost 0 bases. This CDR3 comprises 18 residues. Looked up from germline, CDR1 is SGHNT and CDR2 is YENEEA. The CDR3 reads CASSLERGGSMSSYEQYF. CDR3 nucleotides: TGTGCCAGCAGCTTAGAGCGCGGGGGGAGCATGAGCTCCTACGAGCAGTACTTC. The full variable domain, completed using reference TRBV11-3 and TRBJ2-7, is EAGVVQSPRYKIIEKKQPVAFWCNPISGHNTLYWYLQNLGQGPELLIRYENEEAVDDSQLPKDRFSAERLKGVDSTLKIQPAELGDSAVYLCASSLERGGSMSSYEQYFGPGTRLTVT.

V and J are TRBV6-5 and TRBJ1-1; D remains unclear. Germline loops: CDR1 MNHEY, CDR2 SVGAGI. Between the trimmed V and J ends, which lost 2 bases and 2 bases, there was a span of 9 bases. The length of the CDR3 is 14 residues. This chain's CDR3 is CASSYGSVNTEAFF. In DNA form, the CDR3 reads TGTGCCAGCAGTTACGGCAGCGTTAACACTGAAGCTTTCTTT.

This clone was seen a handful of times. The chain is built from TRBV9 and TRBJ2-3, with 8 bases lining up with TRBD1. Germline V gene data show CDR1 as SGDLS and CDR2 as YYNGEE. The CDR3 has 13 amino acids. The junction had 7 bases not matched to a gene; V was cut back by 3 bases and J by 10 bases. This CDR3 is CASSGTTGAPQYF. CDR3 DNA sequence: TGTGCCAGCAGCGGAACGACAGGGGCCCCGCAGTATTTT.

This chain joins TRBV23-1 and TRBJ2-1; the D is unclear. TRBV23-1 qualifies as an ORF whose function is uncertain. V lost 2 bases to trimming and J lost 5 bases, with 10 bases between them. The CDR3 is 14 residues long. The CDR3 bases are TGCGCCAGCAGTCAAGAATCTAGAAACAATGAGCAGTTCTTC. It codes for CASSQESRNNEQFF.

This clone was detected once. The rearrangement uses TRBV19 and TRBJ2-1; 9 nucleotides align to TRBD2. This CDR3 is built from 16 residues. The V and J ends lost 9 bases and 9 bases, in that order; junction bases with no gene match: 18. Looked up from germline, CDR1 is LNHDA and CDR2 is SQIVND (reference sequence). The CDR3 DNA sequence: TGTGCCAGCGAGAACAGCGGGACTAGCCATACAAGTGAGCAGTTCTTC. Translation: CASENSGTSHTSEQFF.

Only one count was recorded for this clone. This chain connects TRBV7-2 to TRBJ2-7; 12 bases are a match to TRBD2. V was clipped by 2 bases and J by 5 bases; unmatched bases: 7. The CDR3 loop spans 16 amino acids. Germline values: CDR1 SGHTA, CDR2 FQGNSA. The CDR3 here is CASSLLAGGPFDEQYF. Here the CDR3 DNA reads TGTGCCAGCAGCTTACTAGCGGGAGGGCCTTTCGACGAGCAGTACTTC.

The chain recombines TRBV6-6 with TRBJ1-4; D is possibly TRBD1 (6 bases). V lost 6 bases, J lost 8 bases, and 10 bases lay in between. Germline loops: CDR1 MNHNY, CDR2 SVGAGI (reference sequence). The CDR3 length is 12 residues. CDR3: CASRDSQEKLFF. CDR3 nucleotide sequence: TGTGCCAGCAGGGACAGCCAAGAAAAACTGTTTTTT.

The rearrangement joins TRBV2 to TRBJ2-1, with TRBD1 matching over 9 bases. The CDR3 is made up of 15 amino acids. CDR1 and CDR2 from the germline V gene are SNHLY and FYNNEI. V lost 3 bases and J lost 3; bases outside the gene matches: 3. As DNA, the CDR3 is TGTGCCAGCAGTGAGGGACAGGGAGGCTACAATGAGCAGTTCTTC. This codes for CASSEGQGGYNEQFF.